This T cell receptor (beta chain) was identified in a study of blood T cell repertoires in COVID-19. Study-wide background: PBMCs, B-cell-depleted T cells, or T cells provided the cDNA or gDNA that made up the material.

As handled by the study authors: Reference gene primers were amplified, and this amplification served to estimate nucleated cell counts. Repertoires were generated with immunoSEQ multiplex PCR, while TCRdb's copy carries only in-frame clones and drops some. Clonal size and the V and J genes are those of that table, whereas D and trimming came from the DNA. Seen here are approximately 350,000 clones, roughly 90% observed once, and the top ten hold about 2.9%. Seattle enrolled patients during active infection and tracked them longitudinally. Between the trimmed V and J ends, which lost 3 bases and 3 bases, there was a span of 11 bases. Looked up from germline, CDR1 is LNHDA and CDR2 is SQIVND (reference sequence). This CDR3 region has 15 residues.

The rearrangement joins TRBV19 to TRBJ2-2, with TRBD1 as a possible D gene (6 bases). The sample was peripheral blood. This TCR came from a woman younger than 45 with COVID-19, enrolled during active disease. CDR3 in amino acids: CASSISQGHTGELFF. CDR3 nucleotide sequence: TGTGCCAGTAGTATCAGCCAGGGGCACACCGGGGAGCTGTTTTTT.